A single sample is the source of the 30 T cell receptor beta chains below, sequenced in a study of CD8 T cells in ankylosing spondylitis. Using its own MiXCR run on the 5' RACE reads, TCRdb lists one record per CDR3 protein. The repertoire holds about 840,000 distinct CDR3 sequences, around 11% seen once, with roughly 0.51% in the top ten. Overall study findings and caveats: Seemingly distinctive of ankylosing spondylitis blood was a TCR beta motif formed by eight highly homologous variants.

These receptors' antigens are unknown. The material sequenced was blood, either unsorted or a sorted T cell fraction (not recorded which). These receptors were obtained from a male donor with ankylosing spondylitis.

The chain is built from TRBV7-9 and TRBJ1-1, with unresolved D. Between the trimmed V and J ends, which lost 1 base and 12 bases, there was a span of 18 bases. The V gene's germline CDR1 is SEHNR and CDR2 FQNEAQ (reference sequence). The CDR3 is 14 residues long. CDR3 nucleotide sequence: TGTGCCAGCAGCTTAGATTTCGGCTCCTCATACTCTTTCTTT. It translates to CASSLDFGSSYSFF.

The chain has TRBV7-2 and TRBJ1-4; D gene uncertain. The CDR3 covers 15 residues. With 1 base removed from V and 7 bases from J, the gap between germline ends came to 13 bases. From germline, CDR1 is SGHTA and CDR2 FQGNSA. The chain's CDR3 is CASSLDYRGREKLFF. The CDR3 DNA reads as TGTGCCAGCAGCTTAGATTACAGAGGGCGTGAAAAACTGTTTTTT.

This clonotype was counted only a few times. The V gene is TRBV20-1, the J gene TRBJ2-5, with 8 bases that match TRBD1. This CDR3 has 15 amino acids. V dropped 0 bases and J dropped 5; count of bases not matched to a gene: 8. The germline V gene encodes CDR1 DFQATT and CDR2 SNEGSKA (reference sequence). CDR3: CSARDPRTGQETQYF. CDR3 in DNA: TGCAGTGCTAGAGATCCCCGGACAGGGCAGGAGACCCAGTACTTC.

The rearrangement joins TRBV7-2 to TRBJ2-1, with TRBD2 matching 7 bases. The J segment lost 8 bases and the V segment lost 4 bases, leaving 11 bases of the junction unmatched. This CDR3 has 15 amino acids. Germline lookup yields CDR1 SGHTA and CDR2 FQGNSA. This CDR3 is CASSSGSSGIYEQFF. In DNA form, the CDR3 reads TGTGCCAGCAGCTCCGGGTCTAGCGGAATCTATGAGCAGTTCTTC.

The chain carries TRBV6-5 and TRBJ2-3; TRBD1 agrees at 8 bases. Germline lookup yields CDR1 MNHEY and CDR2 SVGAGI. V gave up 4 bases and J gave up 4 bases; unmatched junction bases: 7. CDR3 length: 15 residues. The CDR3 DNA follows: TGTGCCAGCAGTTTAACGACAGGGGAGGCAGATACGCAGTATTTT. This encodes CASSLTTGEADTQYF.

The CDR3 is CASSFRQGKNEQFF. CDR3 nucleotides: TGCGCCAGCAGCTTTCGGCAGGGCAAGAATGAGCAGTTCTTC. The rearrangement uses TRBV5-1 and TRBJ2-1, with D perhaps TRBD1 (5 bases). The ends were cut back, 2 bases at V and 7 bases at J, with 13 bases in the middle. The CDR3 is 14 residues long. CDR1 SGHRS and CDR2 YFSETQ come from the germline V gene.

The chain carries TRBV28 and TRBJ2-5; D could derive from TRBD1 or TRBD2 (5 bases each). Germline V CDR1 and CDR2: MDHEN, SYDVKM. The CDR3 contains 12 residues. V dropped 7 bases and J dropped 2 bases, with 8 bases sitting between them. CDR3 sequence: CASNEGQETQYF. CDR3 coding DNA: TGTGCCAGCAATGAGGGGCAAGAGACCCAGTACTTC.

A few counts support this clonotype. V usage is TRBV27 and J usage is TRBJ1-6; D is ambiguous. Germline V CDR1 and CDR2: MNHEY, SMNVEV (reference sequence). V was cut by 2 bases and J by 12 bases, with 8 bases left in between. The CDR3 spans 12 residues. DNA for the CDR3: TGTGCCAGCAGTTTACCAGGCCTACCCCTCCACTTT. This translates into CASSLPGLPLHF.

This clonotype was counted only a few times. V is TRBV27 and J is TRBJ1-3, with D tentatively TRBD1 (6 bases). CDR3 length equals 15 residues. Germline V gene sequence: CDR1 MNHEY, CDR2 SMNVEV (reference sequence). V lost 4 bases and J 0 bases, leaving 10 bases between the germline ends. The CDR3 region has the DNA TGTGCCAGCAGTTCAGGGGACCTCTCTGGAAACACCATATATTTT. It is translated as CASSSGDLSGNTIYF.

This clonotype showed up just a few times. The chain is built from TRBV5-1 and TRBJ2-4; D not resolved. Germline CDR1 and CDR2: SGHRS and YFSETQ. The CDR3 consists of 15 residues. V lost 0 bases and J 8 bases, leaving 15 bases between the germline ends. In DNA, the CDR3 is TGCGCCAGCAGCTTGGCCCCCCTGCGTGGGGACATTCAGTACTTC. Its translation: CASSLAPLRGDIQYF.

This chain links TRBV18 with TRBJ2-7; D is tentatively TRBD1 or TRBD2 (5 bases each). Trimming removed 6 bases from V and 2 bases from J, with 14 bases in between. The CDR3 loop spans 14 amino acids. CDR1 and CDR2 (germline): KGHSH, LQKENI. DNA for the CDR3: TGTGCCAGCTCGCCGGGGCCCTACCCCTACGAGCAGTACTTC. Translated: CASSPGPYPYEQYF.

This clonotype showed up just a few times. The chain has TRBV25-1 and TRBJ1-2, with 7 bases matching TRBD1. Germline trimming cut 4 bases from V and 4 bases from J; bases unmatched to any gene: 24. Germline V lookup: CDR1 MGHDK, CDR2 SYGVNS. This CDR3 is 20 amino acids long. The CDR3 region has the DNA TGTGCCAGCAGTGCCTCGCAGGGACAGATCGGGGCGGCTCATATCTATGGCTACACCTTC. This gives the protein CASSASQGQIGAAHIYGYTF.

The CDR3 bases are TGCGCCAGCAGCCGATCGACAGGGGAGGTATTCTCACCCCTCCACTTT. Residues: CASSRSTGEVFSPLHF. This rearrangement joins TRBV4-1 to TRBJ1-6, with 8 nucleotides matching TRBD1. Per the germline V gene, CDR1 is MGHRA and CDR2 is YSYEKL. The CDR3 is 16 amino acids. V lost 4 bases to trimming and J lost 10 bases; unmatched junction nucleotides: 12.

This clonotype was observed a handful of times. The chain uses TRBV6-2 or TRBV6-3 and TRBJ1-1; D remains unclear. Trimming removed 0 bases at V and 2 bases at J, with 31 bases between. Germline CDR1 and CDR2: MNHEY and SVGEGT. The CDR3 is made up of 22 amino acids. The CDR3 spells CASSYSSSRGLGMAFTNTEAFF. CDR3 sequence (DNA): TGTGCCAGCAGTTACTCGAGCAGCCGTGGACTGGGGATGGCGTTTACTAACACTGAAGCTTTCTTT.

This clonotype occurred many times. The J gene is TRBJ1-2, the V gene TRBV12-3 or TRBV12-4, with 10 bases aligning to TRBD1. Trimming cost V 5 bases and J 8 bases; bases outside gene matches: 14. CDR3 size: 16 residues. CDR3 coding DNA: TGTGCCAGCAGTGGCCCTCCTCGACAGGGGGCTTACGGCTACACCTTC. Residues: CASSGPPRQGAYGYTF.

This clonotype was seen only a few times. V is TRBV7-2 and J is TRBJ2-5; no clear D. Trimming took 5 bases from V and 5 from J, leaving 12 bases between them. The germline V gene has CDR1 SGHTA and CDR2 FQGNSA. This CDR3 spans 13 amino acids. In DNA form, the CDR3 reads TGTGCCAGCAGCCCCCGTGGCTCGGAGACCCAGTACTTC. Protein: CASSPRGSETQYF.

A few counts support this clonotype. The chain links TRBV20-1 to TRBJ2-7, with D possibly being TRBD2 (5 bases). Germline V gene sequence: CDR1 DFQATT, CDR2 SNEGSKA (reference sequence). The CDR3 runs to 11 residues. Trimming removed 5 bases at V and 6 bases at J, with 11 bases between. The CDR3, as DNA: TGCAGTGCTCCAACTAGTACCGAGCAGTACTTC. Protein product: CSAPTSTEQYF.

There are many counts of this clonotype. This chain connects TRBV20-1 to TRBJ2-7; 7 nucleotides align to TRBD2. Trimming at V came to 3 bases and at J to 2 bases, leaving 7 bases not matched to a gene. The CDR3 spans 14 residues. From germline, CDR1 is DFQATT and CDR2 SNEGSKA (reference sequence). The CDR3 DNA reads TGCAGTGCTAGCCGCACTAGCGAGGCCTACGAGCAGTACTTC. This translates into CSASRTSEAYEQYF.

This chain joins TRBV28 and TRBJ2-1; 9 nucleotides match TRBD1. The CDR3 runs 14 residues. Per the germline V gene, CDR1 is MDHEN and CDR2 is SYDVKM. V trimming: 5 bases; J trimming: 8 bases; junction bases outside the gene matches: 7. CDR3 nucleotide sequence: TGTGCCAGCAGTCCATTGGACAGGGGCTATGAGCAGTTCTTC. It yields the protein CASSPLDRGYEQFF.

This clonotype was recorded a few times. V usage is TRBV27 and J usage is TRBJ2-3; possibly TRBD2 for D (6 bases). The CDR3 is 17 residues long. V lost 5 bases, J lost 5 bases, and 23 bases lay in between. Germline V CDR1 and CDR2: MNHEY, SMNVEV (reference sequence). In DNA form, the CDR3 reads TGTGCCAGCAGTCTCACCCCACAAGCGGGTGGGGGAGATACGCAGTATTTT. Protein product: CASSLTPQAGGGDTQYF.

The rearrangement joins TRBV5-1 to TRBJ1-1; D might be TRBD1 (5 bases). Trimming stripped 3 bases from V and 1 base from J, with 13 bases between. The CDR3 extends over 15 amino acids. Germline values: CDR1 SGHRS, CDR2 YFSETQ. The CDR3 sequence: CASSYTGTGNTEAFF. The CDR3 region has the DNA TGCGCCAGCAGCTATACCGGGACGGGGAACACTGAAGCTTTCTTT.

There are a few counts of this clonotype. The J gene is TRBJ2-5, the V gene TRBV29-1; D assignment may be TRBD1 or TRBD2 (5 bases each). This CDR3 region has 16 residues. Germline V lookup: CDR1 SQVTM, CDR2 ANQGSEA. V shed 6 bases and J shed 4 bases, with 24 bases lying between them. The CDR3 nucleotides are TGCAGCGTAGTGAACCCAAGGGGCGCGGCGGGAGAGACCCAGTACTTC. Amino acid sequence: CSVVNPRGAAGETQYF.

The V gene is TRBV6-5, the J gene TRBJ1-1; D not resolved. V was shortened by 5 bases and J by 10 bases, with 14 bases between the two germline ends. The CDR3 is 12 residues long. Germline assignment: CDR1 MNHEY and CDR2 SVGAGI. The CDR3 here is CASSERNSRAFF. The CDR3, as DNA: TGTGCCAGCAGTGAGCGGAACAGTAGAGCTTTCTTT.

DNA for the CDR3: TGCGCCAGCAGCGCAGAGGACAGTCGGAACACCGGGGAGCTGTTTTTT. Translated: CASSAEDSRNTGELFF. The chain has TRBV5-1 and TRBJ2-2; D may be TRBD1 (6 bases). The V gene lost 4 bases and the J gene lost 1 base, with 14 bases spanning the gap. Germline CDR1 and CDR2: SGHRS and YFSETQ. This CDR3 has 16 amino acids.

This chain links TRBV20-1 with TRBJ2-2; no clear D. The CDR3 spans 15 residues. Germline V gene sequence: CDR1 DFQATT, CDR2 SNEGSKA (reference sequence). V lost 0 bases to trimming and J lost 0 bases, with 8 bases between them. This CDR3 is CSAREVTANTGELFF. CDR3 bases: TGCAGTGCTAGAGAGGTTACCGCGAACACCGGGGAGCTGTTTTTT.

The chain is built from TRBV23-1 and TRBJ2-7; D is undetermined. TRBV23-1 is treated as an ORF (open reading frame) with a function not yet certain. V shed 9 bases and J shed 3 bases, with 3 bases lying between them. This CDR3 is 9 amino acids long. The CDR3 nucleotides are TGCGCCAGGGGCTACGAGCAGTACTTC. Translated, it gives CARGYEQYF.

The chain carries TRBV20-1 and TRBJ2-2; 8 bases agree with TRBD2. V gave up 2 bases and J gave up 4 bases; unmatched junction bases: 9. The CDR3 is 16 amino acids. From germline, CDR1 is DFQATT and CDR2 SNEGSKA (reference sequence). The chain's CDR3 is CSARITGGQGTGELFF. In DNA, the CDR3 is TGCAGTGCTAGAATAACGGGGGGGCAGGGCACCGGGGAGCTGTTTTTT.

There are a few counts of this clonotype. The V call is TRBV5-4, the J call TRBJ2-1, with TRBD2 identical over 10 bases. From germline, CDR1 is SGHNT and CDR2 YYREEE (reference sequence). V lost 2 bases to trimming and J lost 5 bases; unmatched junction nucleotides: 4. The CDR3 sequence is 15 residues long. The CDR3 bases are TGTGCCAGCAGCTTTGGGACTAGCGAGCACAATGAGCAGTTCTTC. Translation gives CASSFGTSEHNEQFF.

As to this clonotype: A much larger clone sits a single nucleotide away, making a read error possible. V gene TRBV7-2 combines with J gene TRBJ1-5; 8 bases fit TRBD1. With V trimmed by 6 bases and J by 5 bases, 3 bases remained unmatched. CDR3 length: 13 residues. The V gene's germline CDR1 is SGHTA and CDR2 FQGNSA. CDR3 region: CASRLDRDQPQHF. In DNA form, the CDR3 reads TGTGCCAGCAGGTTGGACAGGGATCAGCCCCAGCATTTT. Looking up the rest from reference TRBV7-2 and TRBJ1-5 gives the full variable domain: GAGVSQSPSNKVTEKGKDVELRCDPISGHTALYWYRQSLGQGLEFLIYFQGNSAPDKSGLPSDRFSAERTGGSVSTLTIQRTQQEDSAVYLCASRLDRDQPQHFGDGTRLSIL.

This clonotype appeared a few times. The CDR3 coding sequence is TGTGCCAGCAGTTCCGGTCATAGCACTGAAGCTTTCTTT. Residues: CASSSGHSTEAFF. The chain has TRBV28 and TRBJ1-1; D gene unclear. Germline V gene data show CDR1 as MDHEN and CDR2 as SYDVKM. There are 13 residues in the CDR3. Trimming stripped 4 bases from V and 4 bases from J, with 10 bases between.